This T cell receptor beta chain was found in a study of cytomegalovirus exposure and HLA in healthy donors. As concerns this clone: The antigen remains undetermined.

Findings of the study overall: In vitro, a few CMV-associated chains proved specific for CMV antigens. It has been reported that TCR beta sequences accurately predicted the HLA-A and HLA-B alleles of most subjects. When a later analysis was performed, an Asian-associated ancestry cluster reportedly had fewer N-insertions than the roughly 730-donor mean.

Vbeta (60) and Jbeta (13) primers were used in the PCR. Assay used: immunoSEQ multiplex PCR; TCRdb lists only in-frame clones, some missing. The profile covers 150,000 or so clones, with roughly 72% appearing a single time and approximately 2.1% taken by the ten largest. The CDR3 is 12 residues long. Trimming cost V 4 bases and J 4 bases, with 7 bases left between them. CDR1 MNHNY and CDR2 SVGAGI come from the germline V gene (reference sequence). The TCR comes from a man aged 25-45 years in good health and CMV-seronegative. The chain recombines TRBV6-6 with TRBJ2-5; D gene unclear. The sequencing input was PBMCs. CDR3 sequence: CASSLSGETQYF. In DNA, the CDR3 is TGTGCCAGCAGTTTATCGGGAGAGACCCAGTACTTC.